This T cell receptor beta chain was recorded in a study of T-cell reconstitution after alpha-beta-depleted transplantation in children. Regarding the study as a whole: Diversity and T-cell counts at one year after transplant derived mostly from new T cells. Diversity of TCRbeta at day 60 was high in some patients, arising from surviving recipient T cells and thymic progenitors. At around two months after transplant, the alpha-beta T cells were reportedly derived from several hundred expanded clones that came from non-depleted graft cells.

The CDR3 is 12 residues long. Germline V gene sequence: CDR1 MDHEN, CDR2 SYDVKM. V was trimmed by 8 bases and J by 5 bases, leaving 11 bases between them. Preparation of the TCRbeta library was carried out with unique molecular identifiers. Via MiXCR, TCRdb re-called the PCR reads, giving one row per CDR3 protein. The sample carries tens of thousands of distinct CDR3 sequences, under 7.5% recorded once. This clonotype was detected ten times or more. Its antigen remains unidentified. The chain links TRBV28 to TRBJ2-3; TRBD2 might be the D (6 bases). This receptor was obtained from a child younger than two who had a stem cell transplant for acute myeloid leukemia, so the T cells may come from the graft donor. This sample comprised peripheral blood, obtained 60 days after TCRalphabeta/CD19-depleted stem cell transplant. For the CDR3, the DNA is TGTGCCAGCTCGGGAGTGCGAGATACGCAGTATTTT. Its translation: CASSGVRDTQYF.